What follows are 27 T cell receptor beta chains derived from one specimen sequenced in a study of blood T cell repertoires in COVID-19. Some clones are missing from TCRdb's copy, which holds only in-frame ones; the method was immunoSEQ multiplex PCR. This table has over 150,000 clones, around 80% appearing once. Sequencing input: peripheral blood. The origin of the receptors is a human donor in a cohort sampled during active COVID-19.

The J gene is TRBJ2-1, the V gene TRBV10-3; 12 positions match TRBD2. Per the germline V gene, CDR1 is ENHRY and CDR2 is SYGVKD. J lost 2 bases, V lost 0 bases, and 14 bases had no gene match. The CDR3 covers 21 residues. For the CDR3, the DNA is TGTGCCATCAGTGAGTCGGAGACTAGCGGGGGATTTACCCGGGCCTACAATGAGCAGTTCTTC. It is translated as CAISESETSGGFTRAYNEQFF.

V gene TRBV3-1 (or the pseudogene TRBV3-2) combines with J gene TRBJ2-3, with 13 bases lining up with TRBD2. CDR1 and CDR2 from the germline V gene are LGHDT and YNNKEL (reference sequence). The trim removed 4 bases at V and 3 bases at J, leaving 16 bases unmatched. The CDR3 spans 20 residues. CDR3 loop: CASSPRRRLAGGLLTDTQYF. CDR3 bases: TGTGCCAGCAGCCCCAGGAGGCGACTAGCGGGAGGTCTCTTAACAGATACGCAGTATTTT.

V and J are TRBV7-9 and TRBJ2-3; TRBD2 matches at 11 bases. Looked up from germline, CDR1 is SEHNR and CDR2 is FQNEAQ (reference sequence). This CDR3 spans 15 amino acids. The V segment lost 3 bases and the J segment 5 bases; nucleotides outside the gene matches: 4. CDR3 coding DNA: TGTGCCAGCAGCTTTTTCCTAGCGGGAGGAGATACGCAGTATTTT. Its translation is CASSFFLAGGDTQYF.

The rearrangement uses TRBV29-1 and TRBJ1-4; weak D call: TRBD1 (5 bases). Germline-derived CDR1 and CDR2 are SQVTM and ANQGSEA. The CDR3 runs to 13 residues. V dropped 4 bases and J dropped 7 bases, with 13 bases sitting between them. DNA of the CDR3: TGCAGCGTTGTTGGAGGGGAAGGTGAAAAACTGTTTTTT. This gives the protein CSVVGGEGEKLFF.

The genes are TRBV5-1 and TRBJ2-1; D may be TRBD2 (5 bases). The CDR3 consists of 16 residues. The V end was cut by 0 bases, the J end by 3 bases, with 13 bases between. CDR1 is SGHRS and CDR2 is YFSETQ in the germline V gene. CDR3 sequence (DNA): TGCGCCAGCAGCTTGGAACCGTACAGCGGCTACAATGAGCAGTTCTTC. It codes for CASSLEPYSGYNEQFF.

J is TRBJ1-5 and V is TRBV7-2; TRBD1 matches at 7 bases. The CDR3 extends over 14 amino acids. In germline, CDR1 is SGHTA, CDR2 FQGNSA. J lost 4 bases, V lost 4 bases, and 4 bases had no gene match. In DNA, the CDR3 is TGTGCCAGCAGCTACGGGACAGCAAATCAGCCCCAGCATTTT. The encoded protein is CASSYGTANQPQHF.

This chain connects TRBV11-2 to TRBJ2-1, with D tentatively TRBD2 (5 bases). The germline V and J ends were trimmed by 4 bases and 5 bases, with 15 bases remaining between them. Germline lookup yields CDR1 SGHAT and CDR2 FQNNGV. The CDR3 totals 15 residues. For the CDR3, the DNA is TGTGCCAGCAGCTCCTTCTCGGGAATAAACAATGAGCAGTTCTTC. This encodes CASSSFSGINNEQFF.

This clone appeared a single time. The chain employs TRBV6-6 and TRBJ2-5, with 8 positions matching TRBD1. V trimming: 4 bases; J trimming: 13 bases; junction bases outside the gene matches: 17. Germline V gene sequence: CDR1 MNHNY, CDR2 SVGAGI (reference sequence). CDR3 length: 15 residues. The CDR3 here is CASSSIPSSTGDSYF. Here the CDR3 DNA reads TGTGCCAGCAGTTCGATTCCCTCGTCGACAGGGGACTCGTACTTC.

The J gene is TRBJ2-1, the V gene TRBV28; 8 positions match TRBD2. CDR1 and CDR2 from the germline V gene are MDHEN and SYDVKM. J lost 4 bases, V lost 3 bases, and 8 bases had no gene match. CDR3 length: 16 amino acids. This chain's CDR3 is CASSFRVPGGYNEQFF. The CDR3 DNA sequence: TGTGCCAGCAGTTTTAGGGTCCCGGGAGGGTACAATGAGCAGTTCTTC.

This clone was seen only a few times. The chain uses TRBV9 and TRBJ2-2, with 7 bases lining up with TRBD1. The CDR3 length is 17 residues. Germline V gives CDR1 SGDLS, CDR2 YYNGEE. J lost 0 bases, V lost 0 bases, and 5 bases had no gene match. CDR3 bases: TGTGCCAGCAGCGTAGCTCAACAGGGGACGAACACCGGGGAGCTGTTTTTT. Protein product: CASSVAQQGTNTGELFF.

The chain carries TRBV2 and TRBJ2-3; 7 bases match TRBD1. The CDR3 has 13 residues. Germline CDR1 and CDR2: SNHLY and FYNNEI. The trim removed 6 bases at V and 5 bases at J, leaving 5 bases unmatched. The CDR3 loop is CASREQGLDTQYF. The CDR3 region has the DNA TGTGCCAGCAGAGAACAGGGGTTAGATACGCAGTATTTT.

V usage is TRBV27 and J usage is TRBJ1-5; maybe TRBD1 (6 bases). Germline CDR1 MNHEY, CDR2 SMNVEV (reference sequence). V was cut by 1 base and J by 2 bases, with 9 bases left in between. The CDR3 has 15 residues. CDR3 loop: CASSLYPGGNQPQHF. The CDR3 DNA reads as TGTGCCAGCAGTTTATATCCAGGGGGCAATCAGCCCCAGCATTTT.

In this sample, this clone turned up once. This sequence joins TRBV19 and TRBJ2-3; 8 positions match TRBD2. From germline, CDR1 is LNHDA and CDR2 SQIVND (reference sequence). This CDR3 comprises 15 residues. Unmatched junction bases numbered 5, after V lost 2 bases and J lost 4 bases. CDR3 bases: TGTGCCAGTAGTATATTCAGCGGGAGTTCAGATACGCAGTATTTT. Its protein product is CASSIFSGSSDTQYF.

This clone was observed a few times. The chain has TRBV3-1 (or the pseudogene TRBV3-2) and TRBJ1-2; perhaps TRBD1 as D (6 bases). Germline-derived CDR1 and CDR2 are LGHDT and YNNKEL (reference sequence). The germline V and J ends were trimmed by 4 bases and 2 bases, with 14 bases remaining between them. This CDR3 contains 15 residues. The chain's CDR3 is CASSPSFTGNYGYTF. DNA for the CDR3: TGTGCCAGCAGCCCCTCGTTCACAGGGAACTATGGCTACACCTTC.

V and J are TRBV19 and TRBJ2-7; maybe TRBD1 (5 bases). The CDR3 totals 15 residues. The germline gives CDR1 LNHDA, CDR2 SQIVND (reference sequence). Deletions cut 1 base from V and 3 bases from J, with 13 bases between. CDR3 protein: CASSIVGQARYEQYF. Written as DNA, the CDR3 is TGTGCCAGTAGTATAGTGGGGCAGGCGCGCTACGAGCAGTACTTC. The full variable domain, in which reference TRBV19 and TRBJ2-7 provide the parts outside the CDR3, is DGGITQSPKYLFRKEGQNVTLSCEQNLNHDAMYWYRQDPGQGLRLIYYSQIVNDFQKGDIAEGYSVSREKKESFPLTVTSAQKNPTAFYLCASSIVGQARYEQYFGPGTRLTVT.

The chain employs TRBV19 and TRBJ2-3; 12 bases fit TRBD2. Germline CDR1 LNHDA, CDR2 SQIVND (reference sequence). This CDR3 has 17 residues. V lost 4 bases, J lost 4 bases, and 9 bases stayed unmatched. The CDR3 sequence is CASSTQPSGRDADTQYF. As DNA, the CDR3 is TGTGCCAGTAGTACCCAACCTAGCGGGAGGGATGCAGATACGCAGTATTTT.

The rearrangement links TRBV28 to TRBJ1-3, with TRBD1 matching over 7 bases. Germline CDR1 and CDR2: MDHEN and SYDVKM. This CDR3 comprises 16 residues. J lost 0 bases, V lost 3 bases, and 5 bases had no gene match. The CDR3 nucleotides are TGTGCCAGCAGTTTGGCGACAGGGTACTCTGGAAACACCATATATTTT. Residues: CASSLATGYSGNTIYF.

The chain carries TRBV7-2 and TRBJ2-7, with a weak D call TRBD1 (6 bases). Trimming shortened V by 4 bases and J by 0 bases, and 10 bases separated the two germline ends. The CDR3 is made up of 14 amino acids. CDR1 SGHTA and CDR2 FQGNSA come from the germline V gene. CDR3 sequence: CASSSGHYSYEQYF. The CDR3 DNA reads TGTGCCAGCAGCTCGGGACACTACTCCTACGAGCAGTACTTC.

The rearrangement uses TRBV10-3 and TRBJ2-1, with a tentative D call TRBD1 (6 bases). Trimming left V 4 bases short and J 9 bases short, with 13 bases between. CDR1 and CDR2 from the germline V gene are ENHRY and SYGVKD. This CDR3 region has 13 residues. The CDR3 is CAISGRGMSEQFF. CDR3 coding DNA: TGTGCCATCAGTGGAAGGGGGATGAGTGAGCAGTTCTTC.

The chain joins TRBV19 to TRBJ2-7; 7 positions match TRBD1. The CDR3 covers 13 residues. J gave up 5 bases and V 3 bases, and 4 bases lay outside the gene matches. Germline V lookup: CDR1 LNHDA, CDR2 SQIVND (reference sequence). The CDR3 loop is CASSIKGANEQYF. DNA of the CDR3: TGTGCCAGTAGTATCAAGGGGGCGAACGAGCAGTACTTC.

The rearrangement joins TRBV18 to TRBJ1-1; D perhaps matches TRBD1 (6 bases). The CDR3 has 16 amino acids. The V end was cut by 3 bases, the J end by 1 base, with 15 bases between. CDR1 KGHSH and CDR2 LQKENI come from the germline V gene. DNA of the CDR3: TGTGCCAGCTCACCGATCCCAGGGGAAGGGAACACTGAAGCTTTCTTT. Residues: CASSPIPGEGNTEAFF.

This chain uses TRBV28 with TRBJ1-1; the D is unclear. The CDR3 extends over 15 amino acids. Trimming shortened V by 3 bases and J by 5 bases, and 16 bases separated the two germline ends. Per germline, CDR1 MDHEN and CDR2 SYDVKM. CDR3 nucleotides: TGTGCCAGCAGTTTCCCACAGCCCCGCGGGACTGAAGCTTTCTTT. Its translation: CASSFPQPRGTEAFF.

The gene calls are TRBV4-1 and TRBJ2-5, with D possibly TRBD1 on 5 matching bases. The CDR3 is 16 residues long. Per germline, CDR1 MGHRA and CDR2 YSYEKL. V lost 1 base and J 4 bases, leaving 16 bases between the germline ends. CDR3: CASSQGRGAPGETQYF. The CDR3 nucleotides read TGCGCCAGCAGCCAAGGTCGTGGGGCCCCGGGAGAGACCCAGTACTTC.

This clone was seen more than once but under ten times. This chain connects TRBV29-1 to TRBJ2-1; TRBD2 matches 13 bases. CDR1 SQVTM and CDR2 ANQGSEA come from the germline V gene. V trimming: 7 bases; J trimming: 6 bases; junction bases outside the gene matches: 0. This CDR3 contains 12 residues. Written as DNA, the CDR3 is TGCAGCGGACTAGCGGGAGGCAATGAGCAGTTCTTC. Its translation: CSGLAGGNEQFF.

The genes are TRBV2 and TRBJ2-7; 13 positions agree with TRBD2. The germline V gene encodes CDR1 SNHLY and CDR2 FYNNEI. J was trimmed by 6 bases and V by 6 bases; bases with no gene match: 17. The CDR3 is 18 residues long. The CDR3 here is CASSQRPWTSGSIPEQYF. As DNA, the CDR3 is TGTGCCAGCAGCCAGAGACCTTGGACTAGCGGGAGTATACCCGAGCAGTACTTC. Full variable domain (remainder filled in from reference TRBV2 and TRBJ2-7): EPEVTQTPSHQVTQMGQEVILRCVPISNHLYFYWYRQILGQKVEFLVSFYNNEISEKSEIFDDQFSVERPDGSNFTLKIRSTKLEDSAMYFCASSQRPWTSGSIPEQYFGPGTRLTVT.

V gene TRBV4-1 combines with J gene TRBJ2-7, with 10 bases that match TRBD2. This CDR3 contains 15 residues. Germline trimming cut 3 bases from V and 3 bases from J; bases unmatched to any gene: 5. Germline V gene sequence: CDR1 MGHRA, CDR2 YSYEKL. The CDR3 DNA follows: TGCGCCAGCAGCCACCAACTAGCGGGATTCTACGAGCAGTACTTC. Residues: CASSHQLAGFYEQYF.

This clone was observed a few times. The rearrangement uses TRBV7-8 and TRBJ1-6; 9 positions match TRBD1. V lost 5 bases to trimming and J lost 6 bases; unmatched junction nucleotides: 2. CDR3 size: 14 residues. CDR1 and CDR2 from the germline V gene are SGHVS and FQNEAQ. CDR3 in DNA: TGTGCCAGCAGCCCGGACAGGGGTAATTCACCCCTCCACTTT. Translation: CASSPDRGNSPLHF.